Presented here are 13 T cell receptor beta chains from one specimen sequenced in a study of shared clonotypes between healthy human individuals. Data came from immunoSEQ multiplex PCR; TCRdb stores just in-frame clones and leaves some out. Of approximately 710,000 clones in the sample, around 91% were seen once. The source material was memory CD8+ T cells from PBMCs. Described subset: CD45RO+ cells pooled with CCR7-negative TemRA cells. These receptors were collected from a man aged 18 to 29 in good health. Some clones in this sample may be carry-over from other donors' samples.

This clone was recorded once. The gene calls are TRBV28 and TRBJ2-1; 14 nucleotides align to TRBD2. Germline V gene sequence: CDR1 MDHEN, CDR2 SYDVKM. The CDR3 runs to 15 residues. V lost 5 bases and J lost 8; bases outside the gene matches: 5. The CDR3 here is CASSLGLAGDDEQFF. DNA of the CDR3: TGTGCCAGCAGTCTGGGACTAGCGGGAGATGATGAGCAGTTCTTC.

The table lists this clone with a count of one. The V gene is TRBV10-3, the J gene TRBJ1-5; D unresolved. V lost 6 bases, J lost 2 bases, and 8 bases lay in between. The germline V gene encodes CDR1 ENHRY and CDR2 SYGVKD. The CDR3 spans 13 residues. CDR3 in DNA: TGTGCCATCAGGGGGTCTGGCAATCAGCCCCAGCATTTT. Protein: CAIRGSGNQPQHF.

As to this clone: The sample has other DNA sequences that encode this CDR3 too. The rearrangement uses TRBV27 and TRBJ2-7; TRBD1 agrees at 7 bases. The V segment lost 2 bases and the J segment 0 bases; nucleotides outside the gene matches: 4. This CDR3 is built from 15 residues. Germline V gives CDR1 MNHEY, CDR2 SMNVEV (reference sequence). CDR3 residues: CASSLRTGDSYEQYF. CDR3 coding DNA: TGTGCCAGCAGTTTACGGACAGGAGACTCCTACGAGCAGTACTTC.

This clone was counted a few times. V usage is TRBV5-1 and J usage is TRBJ1-1, with D possibly TRBD1 on 5 matching bases. Germline loops: CDR1 SGHRS, CDR2 YFSETQ. The CDR3 sequence is 13 residues long. Trimming stripped 2 bases from V and 4 bases from J, with 9 bases between. CDR3 in amino acids: CASSFTGPTEAFF. CDR3 DNA sequence: TGCGCCAGCAGCTTCACAGGTCCCACTGAAGCTTTCTTT.

The chain employs TRBV27 and TRBJ1-5; possible D gene TRBD1, 5 bases. The CDR3 totals 15 residues. V lost 0 bases to trimming and J lost 2 bases, with 8 bases between them. Germline loops: CDR1 MNHEY, CDR2 SMNVEV (reference sequence). CDR3 region: CASSLSRGGNQPQHF. CDR3 nucleotides: TGTGCCAGCAGTTTATCGAGGGGCGGCAATCAGCCCCAGCATTTT.

The chain links TRBV4-1 to TRBJ1-5; D perhaps matches TRBD1 (5 bases). The CDR3 length is 18 residues. The germline V and J ends were trimmed by 0 bases and 3 bases, with 18 bases remaining between them. Germline values: CDR1 MGHRA, CDR2 YSYEKL. CDR3 in amino acids: CASSQDLFLGQVNQPQHF. CDR3 bases: TGCGCCAGCAGCCAAGATCTTTTTCTCGGACAAGTCAATCAGCCCCAGCATTTT.

The chain employs TRBV7-9 and TRBJ1-2; 7 bases agree with TRBD1. This CDR3 comprises 14 residues. The V gene's germline CDR1 is SEHNR and CDR2 FQNEAQ (reference sequence). Unmatched junction bases numbered 9, after V lost 5 bases and J lost 6 bases. CDR3 bases: TGTGCCAGCAGCAGTACGACAGGGCCCAATGGCTACACCTTC. It encodes CASSSTTGPNGYTF. Full variable domain (rest looked up from reference TRBV7-9 and TRBJ1-2): DTGVSQNPRHKITKRGQNVTFRCDPISEHNRLYWYRQTLGQGPEFLTYFQNEAQLEKSRLLSDRFSAERPKGSFSTLEIQRTEQGDSAMYLCASSSTTGPNGYTFGSGTRLTVV.

The chain carries TRBV27 and TRBJ2-7, with D possibly TRBD1 on 6 matching bases. The CDR3 has 13 residues. The V gene's germline CDR1 is MNHEY and CDR2 SMNVEV (reference sequence). Trimming removed 6 bases from V and 5 bases from J, with 14 bases in between. CDR3 amino acids: CASSPDRYNEQYF. In DNA form, the CDR3 reads TGTGCCAGCAGCCCCGACAGGTACAACGAGCAGTACTTC.

The chain recombines TRBV25-1 with TRBJ1-1; D may be TRBD1 (5 bases). Germline values: CDR1 MGHDK, CDR2 SYGVNS. V was trimmed by 6 bases and J by 4 bases, leaving 9 bases between them. The CDR3 length is 12 residues. This CDR3 reads CASRGGTTEAFF. CDR3 sequence (DNA): TGTGCCAGCAGGGGGGGTACCACTGAAGCTTTCTTT.

This clone has only one observation. This chain connects TRBV12-5 to TRBJ2-4, with D unclear. This CDR3 contains 19 residues. V shed 0 bases and J shed 0 bases, with 18 bases lying between them. Germline CDR1 and CDR2: LGHNT and FRNRAP. The CDR3 DNA sequence: TGTGCTAGTGGTTTGGTACCCCCTCGGGCACCCCTAGCCAAAAACATTCAGTACTTC. As protein: CASGLVPPRAPLAKNIQYF.

CDR3 DNA sequence: TGTGCCAGCAGCGTAACTAGCGGGAGATCCGCGAACACCGGGGAGCTGTTTTTT. As protein: CASSVTSGRSANTGELFF. The gene calls are TRBV9 and TRBJ2-2; TRBD2 matches at 11 bases. This CDR3 contains 18 residues. From germline, CDR1 is SGDLS and CDR2 YYNGEE. V lost 1 base to trimming and J lost 0 bases; unmatched junction nucleotides: 5.

The chain links TRBV7-9 to TRBJ2-1; possibly TRBD1 or TRBD2 for D (5 bases each). The V end was cut by 5 bases, the J end by 8 bases, with 25 bases between. CDR1 and CDR2 (germline): SEHNR, FQNEAQ (reference sequence). The CDR3 is 17 residues long. The CDR3 loop reads CASSHSLRGDGGDEQFF. The CDR3 DNA reads TGTGCCAGCAGCCATTCCTTAAGGGGAGATGGTGGGGATGAGCAGTTCTTC.

The chain combines TRBV9 with TRBJ1-2; maybe TRBD1 (6 bases). The CDR3 loop spans 11 amino acids. Germline-derived CDR1 and CDR2 are SGDLS and YYNGEE. V lost 3 bases and J 8 bases, leaving 8 bases between the germline ends. The CDR3 coding sequence is TGTGCCAGCAGCGGGGGGCTAGGCTACACCTTC. This encodes CASSGGLGYTF.